This T cell receptor beta chain was identified in a study of blood T cell repertoires in COVID-19. Whole-study context: The cDNA or gDNA used as material had been derived from T cells, B-cell-depleted T cells, or PBMCs.

TCRdb's copy holds only in-frame clones and misses some; the assay was immunoSEQ multiplex PCR. Of hundreds of thousands of clones in the sample, approximately 86% were seen once. This clone was picked up one time. In assigning cohorts, the study relied on participant-reported clinical history. Material for sequencing was PBMCs or T cells enriched from blood (not recorded which). This TCR was recovered from a woman in her 30s with acute COVID-19.

CDR3 in amino acids: CASSQGYSYEQYF. CDR3 DNA: TGTGCCAGCAGCCAAGGCTACTCCTACGAGCAGTACTTC. The chain is built from TRBV3-1 (or the pseudogene TRBV3-2) and TRBJ2-7; D not resolved. CDR1 is LGHDT, CDR2 YNNKEL, per germline (reference sequence). The CDR3 totals 13 residues. Trimming removed 1 base at V and 0 bases at J, with 4 bases between.